The table lists the clone carrying this TCR beta chain with many counts. The data were taken from a study of prognosis after radiotherapy for stage I lung cancer. Across the whole study: Stage I lung tumors that were newly diagnosed and primary were found in more than eleven patients, while 4 or 5 patients had oligometastatic NSCLC after surgical resection of the primary tumor. Delivery of radiotherapy was by SBRT in 3 to 5 fractions at a biologically effective dose of at least 100 Gy. It was considered that all non-small cell lung cancer patients were medically inoperable.

The germline V gene has CDR1 LGHDT and CDR2 YNNKEL (reference sequence). This CDR3 has 16 amino acids. With V trimmed by 9 bases and J by 3 bases, 13 bases remained unmatched. Genomic DNA served as the source from which two-round multiplex PCR generated TCR beta CDR3 amplicons. Round-one PCR had primers specific to each TRBV and TRBJ gene. Via MiXCR, TCRdb re-called the multiplex PCR reads, giving one row per CDR3 protein. The sample includes tens of thousands of distinct CDR3 sequences, around 24% of them seen just once. This receptor was obtained from a donor aged 50 or older with non-small cell lung cancer. This sequence joins TRBV3-1 and TRBJ2-3; 9 positions match TRBD1. The material sequenced was PBMCs, taken before or after stereotactic body radiation therapy (not recorded which). The CDR3 bases are TGTGCCAGTGTCCGGGGACAGGGCGACGGAACAGATACGCAGTATTTT. It specifies CASVRGQGDGTDTQYF.